Listed below are T cell receptor beta chains from one sample, sequenced in a study of technical replicates of blood from a few donors. Here immunoSEQ multiplex PCR was the method, and the copy in TCRdb shows in-frame clones only, minus some. Of more than 75,000 clones in the sample, roughly 90% were seen once. The source material was T cells isolated from PBMCs. These receptors all stem from a human donor in good health. The CDR3 runs from the conserved cysteine through the conserved F or W. The D gene is left open where the match is weak. Expanded clones get a size class; other rows say once, few or many, or leave the size out.

>TRBJ1-5|TRBV10-3|NA|TRBD1
CAISAIIRGRRGPQHF
TGTGCCATCAGTGCCATAATCAGGGGGCGACGGGGGCCCCAGCATTTT
>TRBJ2-5|TRBV15|NA|TRBD1
CATRLQGSETQYF
TGTGCCACCAGGTTACAGGGGTCCGAGACCCAGTACTTC
>TRBJ2-2|TRBV10-2|NA|TRBD1
CASRGDRGTTNTGELFF
TGCGCCAGCAGAGGGGACAGGGGCACTACTAACACCGGGGAGCTGTTTTTT
>TRBJ1-3|TRBV6-1|NA|TRBD1
CASSGTGEASGNTIYF
TGTGCCAGCAGTGGAACAGGGGAAGCATCTGGAAACACCATATATTTT
>TRBJ2-7|TRBV7-9|NA|TRBD2
CASSSIPREGHEQYF
TGTGCCAGCAGCTCCATCCCGCGGGAGGGGCACGAGCAGTACTTC
>TRBJ1-1|TRBV13|NA|NA
CASSLGRTEAFF
TGTGCCAGCAGCTTAGGCCGGACTGAAGCTTTCTTT
>TRBJ1-1|TRBV19|once|NA
CASSYQGDWGTEAFF
TGTGCCAGCTCGTATCAAGGGGATTGGGGCACTGAAGCTTTCTTT
>TRBJ2-7|TRBV9|NA|NA
CASSVGGYHSSYEQYF
TGTGCCAGCAGCGTAGGTGGGTATCACAGCTCCTACGAGCAGTACTTC
>TRBJ1-5|TRBV11-3|NA|TRBD1
CASSLEPLSDRGNNQPQHF
TGTGCCAGCAGCTTAGAGCCCCTATCGGACAGGGGAAACAATCAGCCCCAGCATTTT
>TRBJ2-5|TRBV5-4|NA|TRBD2
CASSAGLAGEYQETQYF
TGTGCCAGCAGCGCCGGACTAGCGGGAGAGTACCAAGAGACCCAGTACTTC
>TRBJ1-6|TRBV5-8|NA|TRBD1
CASRIRGRSPPLHF
TGTGCCAGCAGGATTAGGGGGCGCAGCCCACCCCTCCACTTT
>TRBJ2-7|TRBV19|NA|TRBD1
CASSIADRDYEQYF
TGTGCCAGTAGTATAGCCGACAGGGACTACGAGCAGTACTTC
>TRBJ2-6|TRBV9|NA|NA
CASTEGASSGANVLTF
TGTGCCAGCACGGAGGGGGCGTCGTCTGGGGCCAACGTCCTGACTTTC
>TRBJ1-1|TRBV5-1|NA|NA
CASSPQGSGTEAFF
TGCGCCAGCAGCCCACAGGGAAGTGGTACTGAAGCTTTCTTT
>TRBJ2-7|TRBV19|NA|TRBD1
CASSTGQTYEQYF
TGTGCCAGTAGTACGGGACAGACCTACGAGCAGTACTTC
>TRBJ2-1|TRBV4-2|NA|NA
CASSQDYGGNEQFF
TGTGCCAGCAGCCAAGATTACGGGGGCAATGAGCAGTTCTTC
>TRBJ2-5|TRBV6-5|NA|NA
CASSSVQEEETQYF
TGTGCCAGCAGCTCGGTCCAAGAGGAAGAGACCCAGTACTTC
>TRBJ1-1|TRBV6-5|NA|NA
CASSYPGGTEAFF
TGTGCCAGCAGTTATCCGGGAGGCACTGAAGCTTTCTTT
>TRBJ2-3|TRBV4-1|NA|NA
CASSQEWRSTDTQYF
TGCGCCAGCAGCCAAGAATGGAGGAGCACAGATACGCAGTATTTT
>TRBJ2-1|TRBV5-1|NA|NA
CASSLMWGAEGEQFF
TGCGCCAGCAGCCTCATGTGGGGAGCCGAGGGTGAGCAGTTCTTC
>TRBJ2-7|TRBV20-1|NA|NA
CSAGTRDEQYF
TGCAGTGCTGGAACCCGGGACGAGCAGTACTTC
>TRBJ1-6|TRBV5-5|NA|NA
CASSQDSSNSPLHF
TGTGCCAGCAGCCAGGACAGTAGTAATTCACCCCTCCACTTT
>TRBJ2-3|TRBV27|NA|NA
CASSLSKRGDTQYF
TGTGCCAGCAGTTTATCAAAAAGGGGGGATACGCAGTATTTT
>TRBJ2-7|TRBV4-1|NA|TRBD1
CASSQPGQGLYEQYF
TGCGCCAGCAGCCAGCCCGGACAGGGGCTCTACGAGCAGTACTTC
>TRBJ2-7|TRBV4-1|NA|TRBD1
CASSQPLWGQGSYEQYF
TGCGCCAGCAGCCAACCGCTCTGGGGACAGGGGTCTTACGAGCAGTACTTC
>TRBJ2-3|TRBV27|NA|TRBD2
CASSFPTDVQREWADTQYF
TGTGCCAGCAGTTTCCCCACAGACGTACAGCGGGAGTGGGCAGATACGCAGTATTTT
>TRBJ1-3|TRBV9|NA|NA
CASSVGLQGGNTIYF
TGTGCCAGCAGCGTAGGACTACAGGGCGGAAACACCATATATTTT
>TRBJ2-7|TRBV27|NA|NA
CATGAGTTYEQYF
TGTGCCACCGGGGCCGGGACAACCTACGAGCAGTACTTC
>TRBJ1-1|TRBV30|NA|TRBD1
CAWSVLEGTGEAFF
TGTGCCTGGAGTGTACTGGAGGGGACAGGTGAAGCTTTCTTT
>TRBJ2-4|TRBV6-1|NA|NA
CAPPGGAKNIQYF
TGTGCCCCACCTGGGGGGGCCAAAAACATTCAGTACTTC
>TRBJ1-6|TRBV10-2|NA|NA
CASRVAYNSPLHF
TGCGCCAGCAGGGTAGCCTATAATTCACCCCTCCACTTT
>TRBJ2-1|TRBV7-2|NA|TRBD2
CASSLPAGDYVHNEQFF
TGTGCCAGCAGCCTGCCAGCGGGGGACTATGTCCACAATGAGCAGTTCTTC
>TRBJ1-2|TRBV7-9|NA|NA
CASSLASGNYGYTF
TGTGCCAGCAGCTTAGCGTCAGGCAACTATGGCTACACCTTC
>TRBJ2-3|TRBV5-6|NA|NA
CASTLSGDTQYF
TGTGCCAGCACACTCAGCGGGGATACGCAGTATTTT
>TRBJ2-2|TRBV5-4|NA|NA
CASSFLGTANTGELFF
TGTGCCAGCAGCTTTCTGGGGACTGCGAACACCGGGGAGCTGTTTTTT
>TRBJ2-6|TRBV28|once|NA
CASSARVAGANVLTF
TGTGCCAGCAGTGCCAGGGTGGCTGGGGCCAACGTCCTGACTTTC
>TRBJ2-7|TRBV6-1|NA|TRBD1
CATKWETGSYEQYF
TGTGCCACCAAATGGGAGACAGGGTCCTACGAGCAGTACTTC
>TRBJ1-4|TRBV28|NA|NA
CASSSSNEKLFF
TGTGCCAGCAGTTCAAGCAATGAAAAACTGTTTTTT
>TRBJ2-5|TRBV9|NA|TRBD2
CASSVAGGQETQYF
TGTGCCAGCAGCGTAGCGGGGGGGCAGGAGACCCAGTACTTC
>TRBJ2-1|TRBV11-2|NA|TRBD2
CASSSLRGTSGSSEQFF
TGTGCCAGCAGCTCCCTCCGCGGGACTAGCGGGAGTAGTGAGCAGTTCTTC
>TRBJ2-3|TRBV10-1|NA|TRBD2
CASSSGREGPTDTQYF
TGCGCCAGCAGTTCGGGGCGGGAGGGCCCCACAGATACGCAGTATTTT
>TRBJ2-3|TRBV15|once|TRBD2
CATSRGTSVGTDTQYF
TGTGCCACCAGCAGGGGAACTAGCGTAGGCACAGATACGCAGTATTTT
>TRBJ1-1|TRBV18|NA|NA
CASSPQEREKAFF
TGTGCCAGCTCACCACAGGAGCGGGAAAAGGCTTTCTTT
>TRBJ2-1|TRBV2|NA|TRBD1
CASRTQGYEQFF
TGTGCCAGCAGGACACAGGGGTATGAGCAGTTCTTC
>TRBJ2-1|TRBV9|NA|TRBD2
CASSTGGGVGYEQFF
TGTGCCAGCAGCACCGGGGGGGGCGTGGGATATGAGCAGTTCTTC
>TRBJ2-2|TRBV6-4|once|NA
CASSNHETGELFF
TGTGCCAGCAGTAATCATGAGACCGGGGAGCTGTTTTTT
>TRBJ2-4|TRBV28|NA|NA
CASSLLAGTNGVAKNIQYF
TGTGCCAGCAGTTTATTGGCGGGTACTAACGGCGTAGCCAAAAACATTCAGTACTTC
>TRBJ1-5|TRBV28|NA|NA
CASSGPQPQHF
TGTGCCAGCAGCGGTCCTCAGCCCCAGCATTTT
>TRBJ1-4|TRBV5-1|NA|NA
CASSLGPGAENEKLFF
TGCGCCAGCAGCTTGGGCCCCGGAGCGGAAAATGAAAAACTGTTTTTT
>TRBJ2-5|TRBV4-1|NA|TRBD2
CASSQVLAGQETQYF
TGCGCCAGCAGCCAAGTACTAGCGGGCCAAGAGACCCAGTACTTC
>TRBJ2-5|TRBV11-3|NA|TRBD2
CASSLSAGGIETQYF
TGTGCCAGCAGCCTCTCAGCGGGGGGCATCGAGACCCAGTACTTC
>TRBJ2-2|TRBV30|NA|TRBD1
CAWSTGAKNTGELFF
TGTGCCTGGTCGACAGGGGCTAAGAACACCGGGGAGCTGTTTTTT